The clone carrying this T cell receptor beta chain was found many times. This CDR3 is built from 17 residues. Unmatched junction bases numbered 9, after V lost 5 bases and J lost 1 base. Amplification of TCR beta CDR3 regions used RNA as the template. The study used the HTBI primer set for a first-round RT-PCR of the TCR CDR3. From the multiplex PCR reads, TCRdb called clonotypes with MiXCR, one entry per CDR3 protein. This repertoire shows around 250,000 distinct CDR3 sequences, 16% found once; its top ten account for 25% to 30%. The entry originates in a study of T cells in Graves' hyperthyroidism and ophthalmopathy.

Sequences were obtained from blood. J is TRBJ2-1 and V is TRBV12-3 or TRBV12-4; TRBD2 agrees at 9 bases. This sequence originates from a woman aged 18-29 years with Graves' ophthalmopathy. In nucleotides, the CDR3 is TGTGCCAGCAGTACCTACAGCGGGGGGTTTTCCTACAATGAGCAGTTCTTC. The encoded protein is CASSTYSGGFSYNEQFF.